The 25 T cell receptor beta chains given below trace back to one sample, sequenced in a study of T-cell memory formation after mild COVID-19. In TCRdb, the 5' RACE reads were re-called with MiXCR into one record per CDR3 protein. The sample lists hundreds of thousands of distinct CDR3 sequences, roughly 17% occurring once. Sequencing input: PBMCs or a T cell subset sorted from them (not recorded which). The source of these receptors is a man between 18 and 29 years old who had mild COVID-19 (a few samples of this study predate the infection). Cell type and time point are not known.

The rearrangement uses TRBV7-2 and TRBJ1-1; 8 bases match TRBD1. The trim removed 3 bases at V and 10 bases at J, leaving 10 bases unmatched. This CDR3 has 14 residues. The germline V gene has CDR1 SGHTA and CDR2 FQGNSA. CDR3 nucleotide sequence: TGTGCCAGCAGCTTCTTGGACAGGGTGGTTGGAGCTTTCTTT. This translates into CASSFLDRVVGAFF.

This clonotype occurred a few times. The chain couples TRBV12-3 or TRBV12-4 to TRBJ2-2; possibly TRBD2 for D (6 bases). The CDR3 extends over 20 amino acids. V lost 3 bases and J lost 1, with 24 bases in between. CDR3 region: CASSFRGVYFPRVNTGELFF. The CDR3 nucleotides are TGTGCCAGCAGTTTCCGCGGGGTATACTTCCCAAGGGTGAACACCGGGGAGCTGTTTTTT.

The V gene is TRBV20-1, the J gene TRBJ2-7; 14 bases match TRBD2. Trimming took 3 bases from V and 0 from J; bases not matched to a gene: 7. The CDR3 length is 17 residues. Germline CDR1 is DFQATT and CDR2 is SNEGSKA (reference sequence). In nucleotides, the CDR3 is TGCAGTGCTAGTTTCGGACTAGCGGGGGGAAGCTCCTACGAGCAGTACGTC. It codes for CSASFGLAGGSSYEQYV.

This clonotype was seen ten or more times. This CDR3 is CASGWLAGGKSSYEQYF. The CDR3 DNA is TGTGCCAGCGGGTGGCTAGCGGGGGGAAAAAGCTCCTACGAGCAGTACTTC. The V and J genes are TRBV6-5 and TRBJ2-7; TRBD2 matches at 11 bases. After removal of 8 bases from V and 0 bases from J, the junction contained 12 bases not matched to a gene. The CDR3 contains 17 residues. The germline CDR1 and CDR2 sequences are MNHEY and SVGAGI.

In its sample, this clonotype was seen a few times. This chain connects TRBV10-3 to TRBJ1-1; D is unresolved. Germline values: CDR1 ENHRY, CDR2 SYGVKD. The CDR3 extends over 13 amino acids. Trimming took 11 bases from V and 2 from J, leaving 15 bases between them. The CDR3, as DNA: TGTGCCGTCCACAGAGCCTTAAACACTGAAGCTTTCTTT. Translating gives CAVHRALNTEAFF.

The chain carries TRBV19 and TRBJ1-3; D unclear. CDR3 size: 13 residues. Trimming removed 7 bases at V and 2 bases at J, with 9 bases between. The V gene's germline CDR1 is LNHDA and CDR2 SQIVND (reference sequence). This CDR3 is CASTPDPGNTIYF. The CDR3 DNA is TGTGCCAGTACCCCGGACCCTGGAAACACCATATATTTT.

The chain combines TRBV29-1 with TRBJ1-1, with D possibly TRBD1 on 5 matching bases. This CDR3 is built from 10 residues. CDR1 is SQVTM and CDR2 is ANQGSEA in the germline V gene. Trimming cost V 7 bases and J 11 bases, with 14 bases left between them. The CDR3 sequence: CSGGEGNAFF. DNA of the CDR3: TGCAGCGGGGGAGAGGGGAACGCTTTCTTT.

This clonotype has just a few counts. The V gene is TRBV18, the J gene TRBJ2-3, with D perhaps matching TRBD1 or TRBD2 (5 bases each). Trimming took 3 bases from V and 5 from J, leaving 21 bases between them. This CDR3 contains 17 residues. CDR1 and CDR2 from the germline V gene are KGHSH and LQKENI. The CDR3 sequence is CASSPGPIGTPGDTQYF. The DNA for the CDR3 is TGTGCCAGCTCACCCGGTCCAATCGGGACCCCGGGAGATACGCAGTATTTT.

This clonotype was recorded a few times. The chain has TRBV19 and TRBJ2-7; 7 bases are a match to TRBD2. The CDR3 spans 14 residues. Trimming at V came to 6 bases and at J to 2 bases, leaving 7 bases not matched to a gene. The germline gives CDR1 LNHDA, CDR2 SQIVND (reference sequence). The CDR3 sequence is CASSISGLTYEQYF. As DNA, the CDR3 is TGTGCCAGTAGCATTAGCGGGCTTACCTACGAGCAGTACTTC.

The table lists this clonotype with many counts. The chain employs TRBV7-9 and TRBJ2-7; D not certain. From germline, CDR1 is SEHNR and CDR2 FQNEAQ (reference sequence). The CDR3 contains 11 residues. The ends were cut back, 3 bases at V and 0 bases at J, with 0 bases in the middle. This CDR3 reads CASSFSYEQYF. In DNA form, the CDR3 reads TGTGCCAGCAGCTTCTCCTACGAGCAGTACTTC. Complete variable domain (other parts from reference TRBV7-9 and TRBJ2-7): DTGVSQNPRHKITKRGQNVTFRCDPISEHNRLYWYRQTLGQGPEFLTYFQNEAQLEKSRLLSDRFSAERPKGSFSTLEIQRTEQGDSAMYLCASSFSYEQYFGPGTRLTVT.

This clonotype has more than one count but fewer than ten. The V gene is TRBV25-1, the J gene TRBJ1-3; D is uncertain. The V gene lost 1 base and the J gene lost 4 bases, with 11 bases spanning the gap. The germline V gene has CDR1 MGHDK and CDR2 SYGVNS. The CDR3 covers 15 residues. CDR3 sequence (DNA): TGTGCCAGCAGTGAATCGACGGTCGGAGGAAACACCATATATTTT. Protein sequence: CASSESTVGGNTIYF.

This clonotype occurred a few times. The rearrangement joins TRBV29-1 to TRBJ1-2; 9 bases line up with TRBD1. The CDR3 contains 15 residues. Germline V gives CDR1 SQVTM, CDR2 ANQGSEA. V shed 4 bases and J 4 bases; nucleotides not matched to a gene: 10. The CDR3 spells CSVGGGQGTGYGYTF. The CDR3 DNA is TGCAGCGTTGGGGGGGGACAGGGTACTGGCTATGGCTACACCTTC. The whole variable domain, filled in from reference TRBV29-1 and TRBJ1-2, reads SAVISQKPSRDICQRGTSLTIQCQVDSQVTMMFWYRQQPGQSLTLIATANQGSEATYESGFVIDKFPISRPNLTFSTLTVSNMSPEDSSIYLCSVGGGQGTGYGYTFGSGTRLTVV.

This clonotype was observed a few times. The rearrangement uses TRBV21-1 and TRBJ2-7; the table names TRBD1, a call not compared with the DNA. TRBV21-1 is deemed a pseudogene. This CDR3 comprises 15 residues. The CDR3, as DNA: TGTGCCAGCAGCAAGCCGGGACAGGGGGTCTACGAGCAGTACGTC. Amino acid sequence: CASSKPGQGVYEQYV.

In its sample, this clonotype was seen a few times. The rearrangement links TRBV6-5 to TRBJ2-2; D remains unclear. Trimming shortened V by 6 bases and J by 0 bases, and 8 bases separated the two germline ends. The CDR3 consists of 14 residues. CDR1 is MNHEY, CDR2 SVGAGI, per germline. CDR3 nucleotide sequence: TGTGCCAGCAGGCGCCTCGCGAACACCGGGGAGCTGTTTTTT. It yields the protein CASRRLANTGELFF.

This clonotype was counted between two and nine times. The J gene is TRBJ1-1, the V gene TRBV12-3 or TRBV12-4, with TRBD1 identical over 8 bases. This CDR3 is built from 15 residues. Losses at the gene ends were 5 bases for V and 0 bases for J; bases not matched to a gene: 5. The CDR3 nucleotides are TGTGCCAGCAGTCCGACAGGGGTCTTGAACACTGAAGCTTTCTTT. Translated, it gives CASSPTGVLNTEAFF.

V is TRBV3-1 and J is TRBJ2-5; possibly TRBD2 for D (5 bases). Looked up from germline, CDR1 is LGHDT and CDR2 is YNNKEL (reference sequence). V dropped 4 bases and J dropped 2 bases, with 14 bases sitting between them. This CDR3 region has 15 residues. CDR3 region: CASSRRGYGQETQYF. The CDR3 nucleotides read TGTGCCAGCAGCCGCCGGGGTTATGGACAAGAGACCCAGTACTTC.

The chain uses TRBV7-6 and TRBJ2-7, with TRBD1 matching 7 bases. Losses at the gene ends were 4 bases for V and 1 base for J; bases not matched to a gene: 4. Germline values: CDR1 SGHVS, CDR2 FNYEAQ. CDR3 length equals 14 residues. The CDR3 bases are TGTGCCAGCAGCTATAGGGACAGTTCCTACGAGCAGTACTTC. Amino acids: CASSYRDSSYEQYF.

The rearrangement links TRBV9 to TRBJ2-5, with 10 bases lining up with TRBD2. The V gene end was trimmed by 4 bases and the J gene end by 6 bases; junction bases not matched to a gene: 9. This CDR3 is built from 15 residues. In germline, CDR1 is SGDLS, CDR2 YYNGEE. The CDR3 sequence: CASSSERGGQKTQYF. The DNA for the CDR3 is TGTGCCAGCAGCTCAGAGCGGGGGGGCCAGAAGACCCAGTACTTC.

This clonotype showed up just a few times. The chain is built from TRBV7-2 and TRBJ2-1; D gene unclear. Germline CDR1 is SGHTA and CDR2 is FQGNSA. This CDR3 has 13 residues. Trimming left V 4 bases short and J 3 bases short, with 7 bases between. The CDR3 loop is CASSWALYNEQFF. The DNA of the CDR3 is TGTGCCAGCAGCTGGGCCCTCTACAATGAGCAGTTCTTC.

The chain has TRBV20-1 and TRBJ2-3; 7 bases align to TRBD2. CDR1 and CDR2 from the germline V gene are DFQATT and SNEGSKA (reference sequence). J was trimmed by 10 bases and V by 3 bases; bases with no gene match: 10. The CDR3 is 13 residues long. The CDR3 spells CSASARGREPQYF. The CDR3, as DNA: TGCAGTGCTAGCGCGCGGGGGAGGGAGCCGCAGTATTTT.

This clonotype has a handful of counts. The genes are TRBV2 and TRBJ1-5; tentatively, D is TRBD1 (5 bases). Trimming shortened V by 11 bases and J by 0 bases, and 14 bases separated the two germline ends. The CDR3 length is 14 residues. CDR1 and CDR2 from the germline V gene are SNHLY and FYNNEI. CDR3 residues: CAYGDGNSNQPQHF. As DNA, the CDR3 is TGTGCCTATGGGGACGGGAATAGCAATCAGCCCCAGCATTTT.

By sample share, this clonotype is medium-sized (0.01 to 0.1%). The V and J genes are TRBV9 and TRBJ2-3; 7 nucleotides agree with TRBD2. CDR3 length: 15 amino acids. Germline CDR1 and CDR2: SGDLS and YYNGEE. The trim removed 0 bases at V and 3 bases at J, leaving 4 bases unmatched. The CDR3 loop reads CASSVEWGGTDTQYF. The CDR3 DNA sequence: TGTGCCAGCAGCGTAGAGTGGGGGGGAACAGATACGCAGTATTTT.

This clonotype has at least ten counts. The J gene is TRBJ2-5, the V gene TRBV7-2; D tentatively fits TRBD1 or TRBD2 (5 bases each). The length of the CDR3 is 12 residues. Germline values: CDR1 SGHTA, CDR2 FQGNSA. Trimming removed 5 bases at V and 1 base at J, with 5 bases between. CDR3 nucleotide sequence: TGTGCCAGCAGCGGGGGCCAAGAGACCCAGTACTTC. It translates to CASSGGQETQYF.

The rearrangement uses TRBV10-3 and TRBJ1-5; D perhaps matches TRBD1 (5 bases). The germline V gene has CDR1 ENHRY and CDR2 SYGVKD. V lost 4 bases, J lost 5 bases, and 9 bases lay in between. This CDR3 is built from 13 residues. The CDR3 is CAISATEYQPQHF. The CDR3 DNA reads TGTGCCATCAGTGCGACAGAGTATCAGCCCCAGCATTTT.

In its sample, this clonotype was seen many times. The chain combines TRBV4-1 with TRBJ1-2; D remains unclear. Germline CDR1 MGHRA, CDR2 YSYEKL. The V gene lost 1 base and the J gene lost 5 bases, with 11 bases spanning the gap. This CDR3 contains 14 residues. CDR3 sequence reads: CASSQVRTGYGYTF. The CDR3 DNA is TGCGCCAGCAGCCAAGTAAGGACGGGTTATGGCTACACCTTC.